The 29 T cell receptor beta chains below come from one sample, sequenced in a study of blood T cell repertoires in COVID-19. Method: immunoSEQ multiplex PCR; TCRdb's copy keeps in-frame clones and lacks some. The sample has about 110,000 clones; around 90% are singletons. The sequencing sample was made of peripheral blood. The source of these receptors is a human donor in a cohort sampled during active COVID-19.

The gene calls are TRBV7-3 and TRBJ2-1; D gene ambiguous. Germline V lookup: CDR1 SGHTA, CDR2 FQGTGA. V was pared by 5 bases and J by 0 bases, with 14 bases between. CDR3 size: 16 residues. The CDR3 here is CASSPAGEVSYNEQFF. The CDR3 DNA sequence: TGTGCCAGCAGCCCCGCCGGCGAGGTCTCCTACAATGAGCAGTTCTTC.

The CDR3 coding sequence is TGTGCCAGCAGCTCCTCGAACACCGGGGAGCTGTTTTTT. Translating it yields CASSSSNTGELFF. The V call is TRBV7-9, the J call TRBJ2-2; unclear D gene. Germline V lookup: CDR1 SEHNR, CDR2 FQNEAQ (reference sequence). Trimming left V 4 bases short and J 0 bases short, with 3 bases between. The CDR3 runs to 13 residues. Variable domain in full (rest from reference TRBV7-9 and TRBJ2-2): DTGVSQNPRHKITKRGQNVTFRCDPISEHNRLYWYRQTLGQGPEFLTYFQNEAQLEKSRLLSDRFSAERPKGSFSTLEIQRTEQGDSAMYLCASSSSNTGELFFGEGSRLTVL.

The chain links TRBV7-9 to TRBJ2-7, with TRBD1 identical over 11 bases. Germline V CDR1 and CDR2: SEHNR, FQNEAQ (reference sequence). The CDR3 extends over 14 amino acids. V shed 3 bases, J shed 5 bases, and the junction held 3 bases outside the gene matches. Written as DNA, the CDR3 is TGTGCCAGCAGCTTTGCGGGACAGGGGGACGAGCAGTACTTC. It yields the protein CASSFAGQGDEQYF.

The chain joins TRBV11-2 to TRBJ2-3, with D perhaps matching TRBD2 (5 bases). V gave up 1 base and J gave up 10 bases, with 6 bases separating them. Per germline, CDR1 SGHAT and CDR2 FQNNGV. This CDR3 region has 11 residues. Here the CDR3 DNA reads TGTGCCAGCAGCTTAGTGGAGGCGCAGTATTTT. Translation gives CASSLVEAQYF.

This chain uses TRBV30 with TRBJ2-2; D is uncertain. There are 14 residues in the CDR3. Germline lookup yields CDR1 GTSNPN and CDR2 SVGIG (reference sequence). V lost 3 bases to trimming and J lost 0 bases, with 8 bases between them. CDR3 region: CAWREPTNTGELFF. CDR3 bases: TGTGCCTGGAGAGAGCCCACGAACACCGGGGAGCTGTTTTTT.

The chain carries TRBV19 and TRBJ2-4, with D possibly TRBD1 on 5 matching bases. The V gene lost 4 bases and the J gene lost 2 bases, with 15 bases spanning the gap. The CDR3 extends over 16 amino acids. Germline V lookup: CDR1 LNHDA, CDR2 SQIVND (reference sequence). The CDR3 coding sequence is TGTGCCAGTAGTAACCCCAGGGTAGGGCCCAAAAACATTCAGTACTTC. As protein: CASSNPRVGPKNIQYF.

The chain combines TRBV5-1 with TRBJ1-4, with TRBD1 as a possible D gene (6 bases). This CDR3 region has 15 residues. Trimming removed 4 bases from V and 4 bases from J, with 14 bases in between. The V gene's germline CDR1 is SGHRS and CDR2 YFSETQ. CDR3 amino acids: CASSLGGSGNEKLFF. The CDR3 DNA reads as TGCGCCAGCAGCCTGGGGGGCAGTGGTAATGAAAAACTGTTTTTT.

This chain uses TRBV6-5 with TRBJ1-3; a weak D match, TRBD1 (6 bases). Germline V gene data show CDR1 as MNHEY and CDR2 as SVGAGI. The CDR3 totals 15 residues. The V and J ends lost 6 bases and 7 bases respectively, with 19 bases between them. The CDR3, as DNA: TGTGCCAGCAGGAAGGACCTAGGGGGACCTAACACCATATATTTT. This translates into CASRKDLGGPNTIYF.

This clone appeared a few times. The CDR3 DNA follows: TGCAGCGTTGAATCGGTACAGAAGAACACTGAAGCTTTCTTT. Protein: CSVESVQKNTEAFF. The rearrangement links TRBV29-1 to TRBJ1-1, with D unresolved. The V gene lost 2 bases and the J gene lost 1 base, with 11 bases spanning the gap. Germline V gene sequence: CDR1 SQVTM, CDR2 ANQGSEA. The CDR3 is 14 amino acids.

CDR3 amino acids: CASSLAPGQGNEKLFF. The CDR3 nucleotides are TGTGCCAGCAGCTTAGCCCCGGGACAGGGGAATGAAAAACTGTTTTTT. The V and J genes are TRBV7-9 and TRBJ1-4; 10 bases match TRBD1. Per germline, CDR1 SEHNR and CDR2 FQNEAQ (reference sequence). The CDR3 spans 16 residues. V shed 0 bases, J shed 5 bases, and the junction held 3 bases outside the gene matches. Using reference TRBV7-9 and TRBJ1-4 for the parts outside the CDR3, the full variable domain is DTGVSQNPRHKITKRGQNVTFRCDPISEHNRLYWYRQTLGQGPEFLTYFQNEAQLEKSRLLSDRFSAERPKGSFSTLEIQRTEQGDSAMYLCASSLAPGQGNEKLFFGSGTQLSVL.

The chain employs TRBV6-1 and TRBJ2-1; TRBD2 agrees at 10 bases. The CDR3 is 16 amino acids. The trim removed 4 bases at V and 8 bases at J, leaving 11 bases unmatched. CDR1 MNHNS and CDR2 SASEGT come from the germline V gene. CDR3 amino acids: CASSAAGTSDVYEQFF. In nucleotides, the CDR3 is TGTGCCAGCAGTGCTGCCGGGACTAGCGACGTCTATGAGCAGTTCTTC.

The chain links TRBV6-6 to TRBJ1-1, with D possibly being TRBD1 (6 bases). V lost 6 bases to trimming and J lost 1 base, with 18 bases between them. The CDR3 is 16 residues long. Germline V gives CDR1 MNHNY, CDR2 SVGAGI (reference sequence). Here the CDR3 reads CASSSSGGQGNTEAFF. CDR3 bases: TGTGCCAGCAGCTCTTCGGGGGGCCAGGGGAACACTGAAGCTTTCTTT.

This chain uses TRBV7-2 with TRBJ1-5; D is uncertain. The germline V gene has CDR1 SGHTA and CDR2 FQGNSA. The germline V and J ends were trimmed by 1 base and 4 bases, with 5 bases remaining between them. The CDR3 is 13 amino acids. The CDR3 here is CASSLGVNQPQHF. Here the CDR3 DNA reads TGTGCCAGCAGCTTAGGCGTAAATCAGCCCCAGCATTTT.

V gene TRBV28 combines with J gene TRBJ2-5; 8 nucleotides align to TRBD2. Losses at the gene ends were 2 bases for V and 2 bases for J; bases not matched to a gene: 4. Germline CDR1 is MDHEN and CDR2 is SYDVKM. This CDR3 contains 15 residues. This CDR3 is CASSLPAGVQETQYF. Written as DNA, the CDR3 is TGTGCCAGCAGTTTACCAGCGGGGGTACAAGAGACCCAGTACTTC.

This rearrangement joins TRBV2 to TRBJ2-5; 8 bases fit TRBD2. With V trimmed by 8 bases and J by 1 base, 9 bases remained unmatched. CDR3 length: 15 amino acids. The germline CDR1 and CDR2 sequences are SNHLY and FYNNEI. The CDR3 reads CASSGTRSVQETQYF. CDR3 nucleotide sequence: TGTGCCAGCTCCGGGACTAGGTCGGTCCAAGAGACCCAGTACTTC.

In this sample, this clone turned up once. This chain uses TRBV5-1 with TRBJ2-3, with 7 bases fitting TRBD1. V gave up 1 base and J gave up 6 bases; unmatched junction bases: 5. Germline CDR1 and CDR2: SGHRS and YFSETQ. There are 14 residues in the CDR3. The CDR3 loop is CASSLSDRADTQYF. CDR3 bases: TGCGCCAGCAGCTTGTCTGACAGGGCGGATACGCAGTATTTT.

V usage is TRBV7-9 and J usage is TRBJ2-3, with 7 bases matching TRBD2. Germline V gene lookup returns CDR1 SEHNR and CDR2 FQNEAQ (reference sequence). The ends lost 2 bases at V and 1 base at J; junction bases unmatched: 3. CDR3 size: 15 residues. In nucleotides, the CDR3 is TGTGCCAGCAGCTTATTGCGGGAGCGCACAGATACGCAGTATTTT. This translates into CASSLLRERTDTQYF.

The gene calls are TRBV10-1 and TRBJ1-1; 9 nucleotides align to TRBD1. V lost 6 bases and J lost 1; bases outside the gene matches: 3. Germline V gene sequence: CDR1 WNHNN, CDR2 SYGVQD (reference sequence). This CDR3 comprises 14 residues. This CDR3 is CASSPGQGNTEAFF. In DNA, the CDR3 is TGCGCCAGCAGCCCGGGACAGGGGAACACTGAAGCTTTCTTT.

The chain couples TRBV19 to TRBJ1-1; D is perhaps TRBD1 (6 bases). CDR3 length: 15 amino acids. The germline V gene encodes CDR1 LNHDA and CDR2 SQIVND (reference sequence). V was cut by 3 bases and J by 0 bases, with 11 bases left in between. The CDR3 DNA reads TGTGCCAGTAGTATCCGACAGGCATTGAACACTGAAGCTTTCTTT. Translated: CASSIRQALNTEAFF. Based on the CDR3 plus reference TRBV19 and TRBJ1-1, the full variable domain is DGGITQSPKYLFRKEGQNVTLSCEQNLNHDAMYWYRQDPGQGLRLIYYSQIVNDFQKGDIAEGYSVSREKKESFPLTVTSAQKNPTAFYLCASSIRQALNTEAFFGQGTRLTVV.

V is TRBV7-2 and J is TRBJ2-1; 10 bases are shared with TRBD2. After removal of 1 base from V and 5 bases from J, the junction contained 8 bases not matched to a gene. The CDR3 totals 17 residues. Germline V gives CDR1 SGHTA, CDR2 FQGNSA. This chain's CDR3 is CASSLDLLGLADNEQFF. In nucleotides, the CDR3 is TGTGCCAGCAGCTTAGATCTCCTCGGACTAGCGGACAATGAGCAGTTCTTC.

The DNA for the CDR3 is TGTGCCAGCAGTTTTCCAGGGGAAGCTTTCTTT. This gives the protein CASSFPGEAFF. This chain joins TRBV12-3 or TRBV12-4 and TRBJ1-1, with D perhaps TRBD1 (5 bases). V was shortened by 3 bases and J by 8 bases, with 7 bases between the two germline ends. The CDR3 length is 11 residues.

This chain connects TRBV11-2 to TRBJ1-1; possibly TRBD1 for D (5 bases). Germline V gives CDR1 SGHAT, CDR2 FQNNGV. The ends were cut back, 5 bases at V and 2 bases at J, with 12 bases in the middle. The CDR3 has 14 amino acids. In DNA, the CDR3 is TGTGCCAGCAGCGCCCGACAGCTAAACACTGAAGCTTTCTTT. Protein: CASSARQLNTEAFF. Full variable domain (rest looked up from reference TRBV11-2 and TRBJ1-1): EAGVAQSPRYKIIEKRQSVAFWCNPISGHATLYWYQQILGQGPKLLIQFQNNGVVDDSQLPKDRFSAERLKGVDSTLKIQPAKLEDSAVYLCASSARQLNTEAFFGQGTRLTVV.

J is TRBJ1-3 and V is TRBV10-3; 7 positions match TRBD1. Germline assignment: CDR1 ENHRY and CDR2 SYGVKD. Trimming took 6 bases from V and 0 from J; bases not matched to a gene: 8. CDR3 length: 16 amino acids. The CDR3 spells CAIRTDRVSSGNTIYF. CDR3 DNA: TGTGCCATCAGGACCGACAGGGTTAGCTCTGGAAACACCATATATTTT.

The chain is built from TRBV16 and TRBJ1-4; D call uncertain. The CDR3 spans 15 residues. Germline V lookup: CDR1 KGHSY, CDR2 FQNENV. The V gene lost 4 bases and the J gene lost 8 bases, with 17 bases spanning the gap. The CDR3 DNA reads TGTGCCAGCAGCCCGACCAGGTTCGTTGGGGAAAAACTGTTTTTT. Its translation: CASSPTRFVGEKLFF.

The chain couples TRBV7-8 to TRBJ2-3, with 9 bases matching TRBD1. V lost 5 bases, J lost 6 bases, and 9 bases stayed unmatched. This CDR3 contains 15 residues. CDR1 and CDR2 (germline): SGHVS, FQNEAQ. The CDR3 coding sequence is TGTGCCAGCAGCCTACAGGGGGCTCTGGTGGATACGCAGTATTTT. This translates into CASSLQGALVDTQYF.

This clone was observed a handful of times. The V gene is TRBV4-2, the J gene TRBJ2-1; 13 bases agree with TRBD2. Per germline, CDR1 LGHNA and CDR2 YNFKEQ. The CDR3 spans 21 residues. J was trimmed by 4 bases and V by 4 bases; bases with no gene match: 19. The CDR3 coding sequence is TGTGCCAGCAGCCCGGGATCCTGGACTAGCGGGAGCGGGGGTGTATACAATGAGCAGTTCTTC. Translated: CASSPGSWTSGSGGVYNEQFF.

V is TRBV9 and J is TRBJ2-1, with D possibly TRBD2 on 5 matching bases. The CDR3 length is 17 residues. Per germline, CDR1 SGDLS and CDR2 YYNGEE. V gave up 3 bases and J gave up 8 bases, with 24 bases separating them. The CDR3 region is CASSAPLGLAGFDEQFF. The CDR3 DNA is TGTGCCAGCAGCGCGCCCCTTGGGCTAGCTGGCTTCGATGAGCAGTTCTTC.

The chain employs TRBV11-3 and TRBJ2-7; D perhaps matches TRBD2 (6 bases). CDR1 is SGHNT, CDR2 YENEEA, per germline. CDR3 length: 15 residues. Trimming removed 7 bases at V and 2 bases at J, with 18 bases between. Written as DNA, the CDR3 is TGTGCCAGCACCCCTGGGATTACGGGGGCCTACGAGCAGTACTTC. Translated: CASTPGITGAYEQYF. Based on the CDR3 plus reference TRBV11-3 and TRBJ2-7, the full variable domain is EAGVVQSPRYKIIEKKQPVAFWCNPISGHNTLYWYLQNLGQGPELLIRYENEEAVDDSQLPKDRFSAERLKGVDSTLKIQPAELGDSAVYLCASTPGITGAYEQYFGPGTRLTVT.

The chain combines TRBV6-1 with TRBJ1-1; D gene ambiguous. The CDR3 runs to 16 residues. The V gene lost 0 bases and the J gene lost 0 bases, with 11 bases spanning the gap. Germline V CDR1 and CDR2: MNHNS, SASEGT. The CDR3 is CASSEALGQMNTEAFF. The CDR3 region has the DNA TGTGCCAGCAGTGAAGCGCTTGGGCAGATGAACACTGAAGCTTTCTTT.